This TCR beta chain was retrieved from a study of shared clonotypes between healthy human individuals. Replicate PCRs for unsorted PBMC used around 270 ng DNA (approximately 31,000 T cell genomes). Authors' methods: Junction-only sequences produced by ImmunoSEQ had no quality scores, so filtering differed. TCRdb keeps only in-frame clones here, not all; method: immunoSEQ multiplex PCR. Clone size and the V and J calls come from that table; the DNA yielded D and trimming. The data contain 450,000 to 500,000 clones, about 80% of them singletons. The donor population consisted of healthy HIV-negative adults with no recent acute infections or vaccinations. All donors were Caucasian adults living in Nashville, Tennessee. The V end lost 7 bases, the J end lost 4 bases, and 11 bases lay between the germline ends. The CDR3 spans 12 residues. Germline CDR1 and CDR2: SQVTM and ANQGSEA.

This clonotype was obtained from a woman in her forties in good health. Some clones in this sample may be carry-over from other donors' samples. This chain joins TRBV29-1 and TRBJ1-3; D gene unclear. Sequencing was done on a sample of PBMCs. CDR3 sequence: CSALSQGNTIYF. The CDR3 DNA reads TGCAGCGCCCTCTCCCAGGGAAACACCATATATTTT.